The 27 T cell receptor beta chains below come from one sample, sequenced in a study of OX40 agonist ivuxolimab in advanced cancers. The data were produced by immunoSEQ multiplex PCR, yet TCRdb's version contains in-frame clones alone and is incomplete. The sample yields about 81,000 clones, about 92% seen once. The material was CD4+ or CD8+ T cells sorted from blood, obtained in a trial of the OX40 agonist ivuxolimab. The receptor set was obtained from an adult with an advanced solid tumor such as melanoma, head and neck, liver or kidney cancer.

The genes are TRBV15 and TRBJ1-5; 8 bases align to TRBD1. In germline, CDR1 is LNHNV, CDR2 YYDKDF (reference sequence). J lost 5 bases, V lost 0 bases, and 15 bases had no gene match. This CDR3 has 19 amino acids. As DNA, the CDR3 is TGTGCCACCAGCAGAGATTACGAGGACAGGGTAATTGGAGATCAGCCCCAGCATTTT. Amino acids: CATSRDYEDRVIGDQPQHF.

V and J are TRBV9 and TRBJ1-1; D unresolved. The CDR3 spans 13 residues. Germline V gene lookup returns CDR1 SGDLS and CDR2 YYNGEE. The V and J ends lost 1 base and 5 bases respectively, with 9 bases between them. CDR3 DNA: TGTGCCAGCAGCGTACCCGCCTCTACTGAAGCTTTCTTT. This encodes CASSVPASTEAFF.

The V call is TRBV4-1, the J call TRBJ2-3; perhaps D is TRBD1 or TRBD2 (6 bases each). Between the trimmed V and J ends, which lost 4 bases and 3 bases, there was a span of 26 bases. Germline CDR1 MGHRA, CDR2 YSYEKL. The CDR3 is 19 amino acids. Written as DNA, the CDR3 is TGCGCCAGCAGCCCTTCATCCTACGGGGGCGGCATTGGGACAGATACGCAGTATTTT. It yields the protein CASSPSSYGGGIGTDTQYF.

The V gene is TRBV7-2, the J gene TRBJ1-1; TRBD1 matches at 7 bases. Trimming cost V 1 base and J 11 bases; bases outside gene matches: 10. Looked up from germline, CDR1 is SGHTA and CDR2 is FQGNSA. The CDR3 has 14 amino acids. CDR3 residues: CASSLVRRGDMAFF. As DNA, the CDR3 is TGTGCCAGCAGCTTAGTACGCAGGGGGGATATGGCTTTCTTT.

This chain connects TRBV4-3 to TRBJ2-1; D ambiguous. The CDR3 is 15 amino acids. V gave up 0 bases and J gave up 7 bases, with 13 bases separating them. Germline V lookup: CDR1 LGHNA, CDR2 YSLEER. Written as DNA, the CDR3 is TGCGCCAGCAGCCAAGAACTTGGGGTGAGGAATGAGCAGTTCTTC. Protein: CASSQELGVRNEQFF.

The sample holds a few counts of this clone. The chain has TRBV7-9 and TRBJ1-5; possibly TRBD1 for D (5 bases). Germline V CDR1 and CDR2: SEHNR, FQNEAQ (reference sequence). Trimming removed 3 bases at V and 7 bases at J, with 16 bases between. This CDR3 has 15 residues. CDR3 protein: CASSFVGPRPQPQHF. The CDR3 DNA follows: TGTGCCAGCAGCTTTGTGGGGCCGCGTCCCCAGCCCCAGCATTTT.

The genes are TRBV27 and TRBJ1-1; D call uncertain. Trimming stripped 10 bases from V and 4 bases from J, with 16 bases between. This CDR3 has 13 residues. Germline lookup yields CDR1 MNHEY and CDR2 SMNVEV (reference sequence). The CDR3, as DNA: TGTGCCACTTGGGTAGAGTCTAGCACTGAAGCTTTCTTT. Its translation: CATWVESSTEAFF.

The chain has TRBV4-3 and TRBJ2-7; D is tentatively TRBD1 or TRBD2 (5 bases each). V lost 0 bases to trimming and J lost 4 bases, with 13 bases between them. Germline V gene data show CDR1 as LGHNA and CDR2 as YSLEER. The CDR3 has 15 amino acids. This CDR3 reads CASSQEKLGAYEQYF. CDR3 nucleotide sequence: TGCGCCAGCAGCCAAGAAAAACTAGGGGCTTACGAGCAGTACTTC.

The gene calls are TRBV7-9 and TRBJ1-1; TRBD1 aligns across 9 bases. The V gene's germline CDR1 is SEHNR and CDR2 FQNEAQ (reference sequence). The trim removed 5 bases at V and 7 bases at J, leaving 8 bases unmatched. This CDR3 has 14 residues. The CDR3 bases are TGTGCCAGCAGCCCCCGGGACAGGGTGAATGAAGCTTTCTTT. Its protein is CASSPRDRVNEAFF.

This chain connects TRBV6-5 to TRBJ1-4; 7 bases are a match to TRBD1. This CDR3 is 14 amino acids long. Germline CDR1 MNHEY, CDR2 SVGAGI. V shed 0 bases, J shed 6 bases, and the junction held 1 base outside the gene matches. The CDR3 protein is CASSYSTGYEKLFF. The CDR3, as DNA: TGTGCCAGCAGTTACTCGACAGGGTATGAAAAACTGTTTTTT.

Notes on this clone: One end of the junction does not line up with germline, which may come from a read error. The chain is built from TRBV7-6 and TRBJ2-7, with 7 bases fitting TRBD1. Germline CDR1 reads SGHVS; CDR2 reads FNYEAQ. CDR3 length: 13 amino acids. The CDR3 sequence is CASRLGQDYEQYF. The CDR3, as DNA: TGTGCCAGCAGATTAGGACAGGACTACGAGCAGTACTTC.

This clone has a single count. The chain recombines TRBV6-6 with TRBJ2-3, with no clear D. The germline V and J ends were trimmed by 0 bases and 11 bases, with 9 bases remaining between them. Germline V gene sequence: CDR1 MNHNY, CDR2 SVGAGI (reference sequence). This CDR3 region has 12 residues. In nucleotides, the CDR3 is TGTGCCAGCAGTTACTCTATGCAAGAGCAGTATTTT. Amino acids: CASSYSMQEQYF.

This clone has a handful of counts. DNA of the CDR3: TGTGCCACCAGCAGAGACACAGGGGATAGTTCACCCCTCCACTTT. As protein: CATSRDTGDSSPLHF. The V and J genes are TRBV15 and TRBJ1-6, with 7 bases matching TRBD1. CDR1 and CDR2 from the germline V gene are LNHNV and YYDKDF (reference sequence). The junction had 5 bases not matched to a gene; V was cut back by 0 bases and J by 9 bases. CDR3 length equals 15 residues. The full variable domain, with the rest looked up from reference TRBV15 and TRBJ1-6, is DAMVIQNPRYQVTQFGKPVTLSCSQTLNHNVMYWYQQKSSQAPKLLFHYYDKDFNNEADTPDNFQSRRPNTSFCFLDIRSPGLGDTAMYLCATSRDTGDSSPLHFGNGTRLTVT.

The chain carries TRBV13 and TRBJ2-7; 8 bases map to TRBD1. This CDR3 has 12 residues. V was pared by 3 bases and J by 5 bases, with 0 bases of the junction left unmatched. Germline assignment: CDR1 PRHDT and CDR2 FYEKMQ (reference sequence). CDR3 protein: CASSLDRDEQYF. The CDR3 coding sequence is TGTGCCAGCAGCTTGGACAGGGACGAGCAGTACTTC.

The chain combines TRBV4-1 with TRBJ2-5; no definite D call. V dropped 5 bases and J dropped 5 bases, with 12 bases sitting between them. This CDR3 is 13 amino acids long. The V gene's germline CDR1 is MGHRA and CDR2 YSYEKL. The CDR3 protein is CASSSLLRETQYF. CDR3 DNA: TGCGCCAGCAGCAGCCTACTCCGGGAGACCCAGTACTTC.

The chain combines TRBV4-3 with TRBJ2-5; either TRBD1 or TRBD2 may supply D (5 bases each). The J call may be wrong; the DNA end is better matched by TRBJ2-7. Germline-derived CDR1 and CDR2 are LGHNA and YSLEER. The CDR3 length is 14 residues. The CDR3 nucleotides read TGCGCCAGCAGCGAGGGGTATATAGACTACGAGCAGTACTTC. The encoded protein is CASSEGYIDYEQYF.

The chain is built from TRBV30 and TRBJ2-7; 9 bases map to TRBD1. Germline V gene sequence: CDR1 GTSNPN, CDR2 SVGIG (reference sequence). V was clipped by 5 bases and J by 5 bases; unmatched bases: 13. CDR3 length: 15 amino acids. This CDR3 is CAWDGGTGGTDEQYF. The CDR3 DNA sequence: TGTGCCTGGGATGGGGGTACAGGGGGCACAGACGAGCAGTACTTC.

The V gene is TRBV6-6, the J gene TRBJ2-5, with unresolved D. Germline V gene lookup returns CDR1 MNHNY and CDR2 SVGAGI (reference sequence). Deletions cut 6 bases from V and 2 bases from J, with 10 bases between. The CDR3 has 13 amino acids. CDR3 DNA sequence: TGTGCCAGCAGCCAACCTCGGCAAGAGACCCAGTACTTC. The encoded protein is CASSQPRQETQYF.

The CDR3 reads CSSATPYGYTF. The CDR3 nucleotides are TGCAGTTCCGCGACACCCTATGGCTACACCTTC. The rearrangement joins TRBV20-1 to TRBJ1-2; D is uncertain. This CDR3 region has 11 residues. The germline V gene has CDR1 DFQATT and CDR2 SNEGSKA (reference sequence). The germline V and J ends were trimmed by 8 bases and 4 bases, with 11 bases remaining between them.

V gene TRBV2 combines with J gene TRBJ1-1; D is uncertain. The length of the CDR3 is 15 residues. V gave up 4 bases and J gave up 0 bases, with 12 bases separating them. The germline CDR1 and CDR2 sequences are SNHLY and FYNNEI. CDR3 residues: CASSAARAMNTEAFF. The CDR3 nucleotides are TGTGCCAGCAGTGCGGCCAGAGCAATGAACACTGAAGCTTTCTTT.

The chain has TRBV27 and TRBJ2-7; maybe TRBD2 (5 bases). Germline lookup yields CDR1 MNHEY and CDR2 SMNVEV (reference sequence). Trimming took off 2 bases at V and 0 bases at J, with 14 bases between the two ends. This CDR3 region has 16 residues. CDR3 region: CASSLTRGLSSYEQYF. The CDR3 DNA reads TGTGCCAGCAGTTTAACCCGCGGGTTGAGCTCCTACGAGCAGTACTTC.

This clone showed up just once. The chain combines TRBV9 with TRBJ2-7, with D perhaps TRBD1 (6 bases). This CDR3 spans 15 amino acids. Looked up from germline, CDR1 is SGDLS and CDR2 is YYNGEE. Between the trimmed V and J ends, which lost 4 bases and 2 bases, there was a span of 16 bases. DNA of the CDR3: TGTGCCAGCAGCCAACGGGACAATCTAGCCTACGAGCAGTACTTC. Translated: CASSQRDNLAYEQYF.

This chain's CDR3 is CASSFTPRGMWTGELFF. The CDR3 bases are TGTGCCAGCAGCTTCACCCCCAGGGGTATGTGGACCGGGGAGCTGTTTTTT. The gene calls are TRBV7-4 and TRBJ2-2, with TRBD1 as a possible D gene (6 bases). Germline V gives CDR1 SGHVT, CDR2 SQSDAQ. Trimming cost V 3 bases and J 5 bases, with 19 bases left between them. The CDR3 length is 17 residues.

CDR3 sequence reads: CASSQNRDTQPQHF. As DNA, the CDR3 is TGCGCCAGCAGCCAAAACAGGGACACACAGCCCCAGCATTTT. The chain is built from TRBV4-3 and TRBJ1-5; TRBD1 might be the D (6 bases). This CDR3 region has 14 residues. Trimming pared 2 bases from V and 7 bases from J, leaving 12 bases between. Germline lookup yields CDR1 LGHNA and CDR2 YSLEER.

V gene TRBV4-3 combines with J gene TRBJ2-1; no definite D call. Germline values: CDR1 LGHNA, CDR2 YSLEER. The V gene lost 1 base and the J gene lost 1 base, with 8 bases spanning the gap. The CDR3 covers 15 residues. This CDR3 is CASSQGGSSYNEQFF. The CDR3 nucleotides are TGCGCCAGCAGCCAAGGGGGATCGTCCTACAATGAGCAGTTCTTC.

The chain uses TRBV19 and TRBJ2-5, with 10 positions matching TRBD1. The V and J ends lost 5 bases and 4 bases, in that order; junction bases with no gene match: 10. This CDR3 comprises 16 residues. Germline lookup yields CDR1 LNHDA and CDR2 SQIVND (reference sequence). CDR3: CASSPIDRGPRETQYF. In DNA, the CDR3 is TGTGCCAGTAGTCCCATCGACAGGGGGCCCCGAGAGACCCAGTACTTC.

V and J are TRBV27 and TRBJ1-5; tentative D call: TRBD1 (6 bases). Trimming cost V 3 bases and J 2 bases, with 11 bases left between them. This CDR3 is 15 amino acids long. Germline V lookup: CDR1 MNHEY, CDR2 SMNVEV (reference sequence). In nucleotides, the CDR3 is TGTGCCAGCAGTTTTGGGGGGCGCGGCAATCAGCCCCAGCATTTT. It codes for CASSFGGRGNQPQHF.